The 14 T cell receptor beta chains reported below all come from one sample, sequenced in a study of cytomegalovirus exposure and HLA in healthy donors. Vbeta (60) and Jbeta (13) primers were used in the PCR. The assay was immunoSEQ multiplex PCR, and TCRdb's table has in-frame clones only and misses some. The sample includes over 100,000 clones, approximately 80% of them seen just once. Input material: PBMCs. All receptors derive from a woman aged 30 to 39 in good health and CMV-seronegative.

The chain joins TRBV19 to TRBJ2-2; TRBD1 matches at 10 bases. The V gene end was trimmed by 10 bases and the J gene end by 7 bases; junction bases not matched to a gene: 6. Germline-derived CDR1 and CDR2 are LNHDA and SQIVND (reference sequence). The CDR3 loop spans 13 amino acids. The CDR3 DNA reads TGTGCCACCGGGACAGGGGTGTACGGGGAGCTGTTTTTT. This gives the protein CATGTGVYGELFF.

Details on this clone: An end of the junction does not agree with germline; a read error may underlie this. The CDR3 region has the DNA TGTTCCAGCAGCTTAGGACAGGGGGCAGCTTTCTTT. It specifies CSSSLGQGAAFF. This chain connects TRBV7-9 to TRBJ1-1; 11 bases line up with TRBD1. CDR1 is SEHNR, CDR2 FQNEAQ, per germline (reference sequence). This CDR3 comprises 12 residues. Filled out from reference TRBV7-9 and TRBJ1-1, the complete variable domain reads DTGVSQNPRHKITKRGQNVTFRCDPISEHNRLYWYRQTLGQGPEFLTYFQNEAQLEKSRLLSDRFSAERPKGSFSTLEIQRTEQGDSAMYLCSSSLGQGAAFFGQGTRLTVV.

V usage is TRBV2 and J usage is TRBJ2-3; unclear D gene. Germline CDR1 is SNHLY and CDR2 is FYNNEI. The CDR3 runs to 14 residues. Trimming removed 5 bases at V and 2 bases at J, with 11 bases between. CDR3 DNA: TGTGCCAGCAGTTATAACAGTTACACAGATACGCAGTATTTT. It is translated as CASSYNSYTDTQYF.

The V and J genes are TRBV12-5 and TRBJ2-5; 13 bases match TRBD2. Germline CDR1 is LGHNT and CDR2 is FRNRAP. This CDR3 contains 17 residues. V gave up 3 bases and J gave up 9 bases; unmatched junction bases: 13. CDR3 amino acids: CASGFLQTSGGLTAQYF. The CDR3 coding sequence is TGTGCTAGTGGTTTCCTCCAGACTAGCGGGGGGTTGACGGCCCAGTACTTC.

The CDR3 DNA follows: TGTGCCTGGAGTGGCTCGACTGGCAATGAGCAGTTCTTC. Translating it yields CAWSGSTGNEQFF. The chain carries TRBV30 and TRBJ2-1; no clear D gene. The germline CDR1 and CDR2 sequences are GTSNPN and SVGIG (reference sequence). The CDR3 has 13 residues. Trimming took 1 base from V and 6 from J, leaving 10 bases between them. Variable domain in full (rest from reference TRBV30 and TRBJ2-1): SQTIHQWPATLVQPVGSPLSLECTVEGTSNPNLYWYRQAAGRGLQLLFYSVGIGQISSEVPQNLSASRPQDRQFILSSKKLLLSDSGFYLCAWSGSTGNEQFFGPGTRLTVL.

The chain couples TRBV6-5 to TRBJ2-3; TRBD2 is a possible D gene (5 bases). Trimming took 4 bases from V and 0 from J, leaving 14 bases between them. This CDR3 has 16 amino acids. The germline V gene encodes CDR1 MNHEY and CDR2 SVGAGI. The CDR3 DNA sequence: TGTGCCAGCAGTTCCCGGAGGCCTACTAGCACAGATACGCAGTATTTT. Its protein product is CASSSRRPTSTDTQYF.

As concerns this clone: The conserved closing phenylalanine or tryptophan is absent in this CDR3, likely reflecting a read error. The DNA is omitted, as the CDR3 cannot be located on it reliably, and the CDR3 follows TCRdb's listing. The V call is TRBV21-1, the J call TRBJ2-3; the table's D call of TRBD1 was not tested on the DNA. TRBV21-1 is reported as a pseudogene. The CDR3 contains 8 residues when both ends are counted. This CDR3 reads CATLGQGG.

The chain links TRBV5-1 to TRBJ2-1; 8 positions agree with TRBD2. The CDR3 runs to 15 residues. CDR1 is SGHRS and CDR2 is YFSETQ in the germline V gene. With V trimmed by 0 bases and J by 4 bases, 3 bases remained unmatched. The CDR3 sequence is CASSLVTSGYNEQFF. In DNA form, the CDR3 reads TGCGCCAGCAGCTTGGTTACTAGCGGTTACAATGAGCAGTTCTTC.

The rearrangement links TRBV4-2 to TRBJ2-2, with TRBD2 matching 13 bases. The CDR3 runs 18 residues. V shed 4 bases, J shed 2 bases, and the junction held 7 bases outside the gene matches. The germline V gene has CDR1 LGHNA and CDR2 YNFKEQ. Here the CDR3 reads CASSPRGLAGDNTGELFF. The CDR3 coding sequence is TGTGCCAGCAGCCCACGCGGACTAGCGGGGGACAACACCGGGGAGCTGTTTTTT.

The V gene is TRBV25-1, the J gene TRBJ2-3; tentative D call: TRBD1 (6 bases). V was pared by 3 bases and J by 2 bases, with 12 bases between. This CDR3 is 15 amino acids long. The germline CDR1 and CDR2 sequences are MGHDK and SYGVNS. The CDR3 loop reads CASSDTGKYTDTQYF. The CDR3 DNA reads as TGTGCCAGCAGTGATACAGGGAAGTACACAGATACGCAGTATTTT.

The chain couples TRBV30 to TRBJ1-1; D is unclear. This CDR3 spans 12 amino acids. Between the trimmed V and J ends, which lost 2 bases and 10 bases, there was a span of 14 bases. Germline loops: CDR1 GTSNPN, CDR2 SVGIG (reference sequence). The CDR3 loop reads CAWSREGKTAFF. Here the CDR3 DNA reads TGTGCCTGGAGTCGGGAAGGAAAGACAGCTTTCTTT.

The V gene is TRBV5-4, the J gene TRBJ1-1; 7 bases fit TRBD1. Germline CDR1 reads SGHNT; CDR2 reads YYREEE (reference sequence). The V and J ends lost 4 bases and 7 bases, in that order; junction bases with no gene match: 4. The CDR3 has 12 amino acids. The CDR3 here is CASSGDRDEAFF. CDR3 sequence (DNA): TGTGCCAGCAGCGGAGACAGGGATGAAGCTTTCTTT.

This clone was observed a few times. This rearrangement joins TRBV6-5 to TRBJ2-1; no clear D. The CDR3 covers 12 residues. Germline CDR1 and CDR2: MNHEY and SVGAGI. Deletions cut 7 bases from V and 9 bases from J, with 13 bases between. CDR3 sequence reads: CASTSSGVEQFF. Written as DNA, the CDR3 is TGTGCCAGCACCAGCTCGGGTGTTGAGCAGTTCTTC.

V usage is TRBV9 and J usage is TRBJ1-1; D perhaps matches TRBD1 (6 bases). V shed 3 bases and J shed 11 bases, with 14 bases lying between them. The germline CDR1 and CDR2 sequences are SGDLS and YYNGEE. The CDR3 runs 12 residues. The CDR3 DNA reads TGTGCCAGCAGCGCAACACAGGGAGGGGCTTTCTTT. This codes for CASSATQGGAFF.